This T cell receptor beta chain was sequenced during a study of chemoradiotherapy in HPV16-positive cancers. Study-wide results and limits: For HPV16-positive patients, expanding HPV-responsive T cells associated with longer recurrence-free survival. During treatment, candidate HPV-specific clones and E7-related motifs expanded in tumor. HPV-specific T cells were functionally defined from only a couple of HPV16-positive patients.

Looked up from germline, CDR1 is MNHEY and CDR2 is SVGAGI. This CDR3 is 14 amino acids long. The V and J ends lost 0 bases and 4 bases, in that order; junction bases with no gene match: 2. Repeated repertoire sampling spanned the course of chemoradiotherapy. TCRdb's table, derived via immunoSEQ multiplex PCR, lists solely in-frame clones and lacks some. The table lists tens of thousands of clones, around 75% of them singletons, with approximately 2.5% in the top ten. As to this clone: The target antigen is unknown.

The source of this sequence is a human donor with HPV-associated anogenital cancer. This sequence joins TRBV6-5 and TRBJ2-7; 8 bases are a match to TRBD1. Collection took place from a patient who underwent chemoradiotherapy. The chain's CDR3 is CASSYSDRGYEQYF. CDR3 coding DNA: TGTGCCAGCAGTTACTCAGACAGGGGTTACGAGCAGTACTTC.